This T cell receptor (beta chain) is from a study of cytomegalovirus exposure and HLA in healthy donors. The study's findings and limits: Presence/absence results assume similar sequencing depth per donor, which may not hold. There were fewer than 200 TCR beta chains listed as cytomegalovirus-associated. Links to common viral pathogens appeared, in a later analysis, for several of the most significant clusters. Certain sequence variants were highly shared and formed a cluster, and this cluster was likely a sequencing artifact.

CDR1 is LNHDA and CDR2 is SQIVND in the germline V gene (reference sequence). V was shortened by 5 bases and J by 0 bases, with 16 bases between the two germline ends. This CDR3 has 17 amino acids. In regard to this clone: The antigen is not known.

Researchers ran the PCR with 60 Vbeta and 13 Jbeta primers. Data came from immunoSEQ multiplex PCR; TCRdb stores just in-frame clones and leaves some out. The table includes about 200,000 clones, 70% detected once. Source material: PBMCs. The TCR comes from a man in his forties in good health and CMV-seropositive. This chain connects TRBV19 to TRBJ1-4; D not resolved. The CDR3 DNA follows: TGTGCCAGTAGTTCCCAGGTTTCCGCAGCAACTAATGAAAAACTGTTTTTT. Translated: CASSSQVSAATNEKLFF.